The TCR beta chain described here comes from a study of T cell changes during pregnancy in multiple sclerosis. Deletions cut 6 bases from V and 9 bases from J, with 6 bases between. The CDR3 totals 10 residues. Germline V gene data show CDR1 as SNHLY and CDR2 as FYNNEI. The data were produced by immunoSEQ multiplex PCR, yet TCRdb's version contains in-frame clones alone and is incomplete. Here the sample spans under 50,000 clones, 85% to 95% being singletons. Only one count was recorded for this clone. The material sequenced was CD8+ T cells from peripheral blood mononuclear cells, taken in the third trimester of pregnancy. The chain combines TRBV2 with TRBJ2-1; D is undetermined. The origin of this receptor is a female donor with multiple sclerosis, enrolled in a pregnancy study. This CDR3 reads CASRAREQFF. CDR3 nucleotides: TGTGCCAGCAGGGCTCGTGAGCAGTTCTTC.